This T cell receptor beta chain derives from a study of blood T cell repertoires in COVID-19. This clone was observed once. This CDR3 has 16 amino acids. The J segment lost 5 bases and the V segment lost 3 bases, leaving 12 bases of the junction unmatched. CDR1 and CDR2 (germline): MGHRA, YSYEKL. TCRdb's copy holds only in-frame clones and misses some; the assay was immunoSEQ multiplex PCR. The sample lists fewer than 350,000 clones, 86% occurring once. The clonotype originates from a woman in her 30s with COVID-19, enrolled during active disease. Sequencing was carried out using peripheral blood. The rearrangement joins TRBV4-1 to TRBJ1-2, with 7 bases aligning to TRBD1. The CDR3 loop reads CASSHPGQTFLYGYTF. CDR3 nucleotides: TGCGCCAGCAGCCACCCGGGACAGACCTTTCTTTATGGCTACACCTTC.